The clone carrying this T cell receptor (beta chain) has only a few counts. Its antigen is unknown. RNA transcripts provided the source from which TCR beta CDR3 regions were amplified. HTBI primers were employed in a first-round RT-PCR of the TCR CDR3. MiXCR, applied by TCRdb to the multiplex PCR reads, yields one record per CDR3 protein. The sample comprises about 640,000 distinct CDR3 sequences, about 14% of which are singletons, and around 12% rests with the top ten. With 4 bases clipped from V and 6 bases from J, the junction kept 5 bases outside the gene matches. The CDR3 is 14 residues long. Germline V CDR1 and CDR2: SNHLY, FYNNEI. Exclusion criteria comprised uncontrolled infection, other autoimmune disease, pregnancy or lactation. Diagnostic assessment was based on clinical symptoms, serum thyroxine and TRAb, thyroid ultrasound and orbital computed tomography. The data belong to a study of T cells in Graves' hyperthyroidism and ophthalmopathy. Study-level findings and limits: Prediction of ophthalmopathy progression came a median around 7.1 months pre-onset.

Sequences were obtained from blood. The TCR was taken from a woman between 50 and 59 years old with Graves' ophthalmopathy. This chain joins TRBV2 and TRBJ1-5; the match to TRBD1 covers 8 bases. The CDR3 region is CASSGQGLSQPQHF. The CDR3 DNA follows: TGTGCCAGCAGTGGACAGGGGTTGTCTCAGCCCCAGCATTTT.